This paragraph covers one T cell receptor (beta chain) sequence. Its antigen is not known. This CDR3 has 16 residues. Per the germline V gene, CDR1 is LGHNA and CDR2 is YNFKEQ. With 0 bases removed from V and 2 bases from J, the gap between germline ends came to 11 bases. Profiling relied on immunoSEQ multiplex PCR, and the TCRdb table lists in-frame clones only, not all of them. The table records 200,000 to 250,000 clones, around 94% of them present only once. These data belong to a study of T cell responses to AZD1222 COVID-19 vaccine. Regarding the study as a whole: Elevations in Spike-specific TCR breadth and depth followed administration of two AZD1222 doses. Repertoires were sampled only after the peak T cell response. Donors in the cohort were predominantly white British and more often female, and clonal diversity was possibly underestimated. Spike was spanned by vaccine-associated CD4 TCRs, which were dominant at 160-218 and 743-854.

This TCR came from an adult who received the MenACWY meningococcal vaccine as a control. The rearrangement links TRBV4-2 to TRBJ1-3; D may be TRBD1 (5 bases). Specimen: peripheral blood, collected 28 days after the second dose of the MenACWY control vaccine. This CDR3 is CASSQDPGGTGNTIYF. Written as DNA, the CDR3 is TGTGCCAGCAGCCAAGACCCGGGGGGGACTGGAAACACCATATATTTT.